What follows is one TCR beta chain and its context. The antigen is not known. Only in-frame clones appear in the TCRdb table, and some are missing; sequencing was by immunoSEQ multiplex PCR. This table holds some 130,000 clones, around 90% found once. This sample was taken from a study of T cell responses to AZD1222 COVID-19 vaccine. Study-wide findings and caveats: White British ancestry dominated among donors, who included more females, and clonal diversity was possibly underestimated. Baseline seropositives among AZD1222 recipients totaled only five to seven. Spike-wide coverage was observed for vaccine-associated CD4 TCRs, with dominant responses at 160-218 and 743-854. No repertoire was sampled before or during the peak T cell response, only after it.

The CDR3 extends over 15 amino acids. Germline-derived CDR1 and CDR2 are MGHRA and YSYEKL. The germline V and J ends were trimmed by 0 bases and 7 bases, with 12 bases remaining between them. The receptor was derived from an adult in good health. This chain links TRBV4-1 with TRBJ2-2; a weak D match, TRBD2 (5 bases). The source material was peripheral blood, sampled on day 0 of MenACWY control vaccination. DNA for the CDR3: TGCGCCAGCAGCCAAGAGGACTCGGCCGTCGGGGAGCTGTTTTTT. Translating gives CASSQEDSAVGELFF.